Following are 22 T cell receptor beta chains from one sample sequenced in a study of T cell responses to AZD1222 COVID-19 vaccine. Profiling relied on immunoSEQ multiplex PCR, and the TCRdb table lists in-frame clones only, not all of them. In the table there are fewer than 150,000 clones, around nine tenths of which are singletons. The sequencing here drew on peripheral blood, taken on day 0 of AZD1222 vaccination. These receptor sequences come from an adult in good health.

The V and J genes are TRBV11-2 and TRBJ1-5; TRBD1 might be the D (6 bases). V shed 5 bases and J shed 7 bases, with 21 bases lying between them. The CDR3 length is 16 residues. Germline CDR1 reads SGHAT; CDR2 reads FQNNGV. The CDR3 spells CASSQGFAGEAQPQHF. The DNA of the CDR3 is TGTGCCAGCAGCCAGGGTTTCGCAGGGGAAGCCCAGCCCCAGCATTTT.

The chain joins TRBV28 to TRBJ2-7; D gene ambiguous. CDR1 and CDR2 from the germline V gene are MDHEN and SYDVKM. The V and J ends lost 10 bases and 3 bases respectively, with 10 bases between them. The CDR3 contains 11 residues. CDR3 nucleotide sequence: TGTGCCATCAGCACAGACTACGAGCAGTACTTC. Amino acid sequence: CAISTDYEQYF.

The V and J genes are TRBV7-8 and TRBJ2-2; D remains ambiguous. Germline values: CDR1 SGHVS, CDR2 FQNEAQ. CDR3 size: 13 residues. V was trimmed by 6 bases and J by 7 bases, leaving 12 bases between them. The CDR3 DNA reads TGTGCCAGCAGGAGATTCGATGGCGGGGAGCTGTTTTTT. Its translation is CASRRFDGGELFF.

The J gene is TRBJ2-7, the V gene TRBV3-1 (or the pseudogene TRBV3-2), with D hard to call. This CDR3 region has 13 residues. Germline V gene data show CDR1 as LGHDT and CDR2 as YNNKEL (reference sequence). V was trimmed by 0 bases and J by 5 bases, leaving 8 bases between them. CDR3 residues: CASSQDARNEQYF. The CDR3 bases are TGTGCCAGCAGCCAAGATGCTAGGAACGAGCAGTACTTC.

The gene calls are TRBV7-2 and TRBJ2-1; possible D gene TRBD2, 6 bases. The CDR3 loop spans 12 amino acids. CDR1 is SGHTA and CDR2 is FQGNSA in the germline V gene. Trimming removed 5 bases from V and 10 bases from J, with 12 bases in between. CDR3 nucleotide sequence: TGTGCCAGCAGCCGAGCAGGAGGGGAGCAGTTCTTC. Residues: CASSRAGGEQFF. The complete variable domain, with remaining parts taken from reference TRBV7-2 and TRBJ2-1, reads GAGVSQSPSNKVTEKGKDVELRCDPISGHTALYWYRQSLGQGLEFLIYFQGNSAPDKSGLPSDRFSAERTGGSVSTLTIQRTQQEDSAVYLCASSRAGGEQFFGPGTRLTVL.

This chain links TRBV2 with TRBJ2-3, with 7 positions matching TRBD2. CDR3 length equals 15 residues. CDR1 is SNHLY and CDR2 is FYNNEI in the germline V gene. The J segment lost 0 bases and the V segment lost 7 bases, leaving 7 bases of the junction unmatched. The CDR3 nucleotides read TGTGCCAGCACTAGAGCGGGAACGAGCACAGATACGCAGTATTTT. Protein product: CASTRAGTSTDTQYF.

The rearrangement joins TRBV5-6 to TRBJ2-2; no clear D. Per the germline V gene, CDR1 is SGHDT and CDR2 is YYEEEE. CDR3 length: 16 amino acids. Trimming took 2 bases from V and 7 from J, leaving 18 bases between them. The CDR3 here is CASSFIWPVSGGELFF. The CDR3 DNA sequence: TGTGCCAGCAGCTTCATATGGCCGGTGTCGGGCGGGGAGCTGTTTTTT.

The rearrangement joins TRBV7-6 to TRBJ2-2; 12 positions agree with TRBD2. V was pared by 3 bases and J by 2 bases, with 7 bases of the junction left unmatched. The CDR3 consists of 18 residues. Per the germline V gene, CDR1 is SGHVS and CDR2 is FNYEAQ. CDR3 coding DNA: TGTGCCAGCAGCTTGGAGACTAGCGGGAGCTCCAACACCGGGGAGCTGTTTTTT. This gives the protein CASSLETSGSSNTGELFF.

This chain joins TRBV5-1 and TRBJ1-6; the D gene is possibly TRBD1 (5 bases). Germline-derived CDR1 and CDR2 are SGHRS and YFSETQ. CDR3 size: 16 residues. The V and J ends lost 2 bases and 6 bases respectively, with 15 bases between them. The chain's CDR3 is CASSFGSGLGNSPLHF. The CDR3 DNA sequence: TGCGCCAGCAGCTTTGGATCAGGGCTTGGTAATTCACCCCTCCACTTT.

The chain is built from TRBV12-3 or TRBV12-4 and TRBJ2-2, with TRBD1 matching 7 bases. V gave up 10 bases and J gave up 1 base; unmatched junction bases: 3. The CDR3 has 13 amino acids. The CDR3 region is CATRQGNTGELFF. DNA of the CDR3: TGTGCCACCAGACAGGGGAACACCGGGGAGCTGTTTTTT.

The J gene is TRBJ2-1, the V gene TRBV5-6; 8 positions match TRBD1. The trim removed 2 bases at V and 6 bases at J, leaving 7 bases unmatched. The CDR3 spans 15 residues. CDR1 and CDR2 (germline): SGHDT, YYEEEE. CDR3 region: CASSFQGALSNEQFF. The CDR3 bases are TGTGCCAGCAGCTTTCAGGGGGCTTTGAGCAATGAGCAGTTCTTC.

The V call is TRBV6-5, the J call TRBJ1-3, with unresolved D. V lost 5 bases and J lost 4, with 15 bases in between. The CDR3 is 15 residues long. Germline loops: CDR1 MNHEY, CDR2 SVGAGI. DNA of the CDR3: TGTGCCAGCAGTACGCCCCAAGGGCGGGGAAACACCATATATTTT. Residues: CASSTPQGRGNTIYF.

Here the CDR3 DNA reads TGTGCCAGCAGTGAAGAAGGGGGAGTCGAAAAACTGTTTTTT. This gives the protein CASSEEGGVEKLFF. V gene TRBV6-1 combines with J gene TRBJ1-4, with TRBD1 as a possible D gene (6 bases). The CDR3 is made up of 14 amino acids. Germline CDR1 and CDR2: MNHNS and SASEGT. Trimming took off 1 base at V and 8 bases at J, with 11 bases between the two ends.

The chain links TRBV30 to TRBJ2-2; D is uncertain. The CDR3 contains 13 residues. V shed 0 bases and J shed 6 bases, with 8 bases lying between them. CDR1 is GTSNPN, CDR2 SVGIG, per germline (reference sequence). The chain's CDR3 is CAWSVRSSGELFF. CDR3 DNA sequence: TGTGCCTGGAGTGTACGTAGCTCCGGGGAGCTGTTTTTT.

This chain uses TRBV19 with TRBJ1-1, with 8 bases that match TRBD1. The CDR3 is 14 residues long. J was trimmed by 1 base and V by 5 bases; bases with no gene match: 3. Germline V gene lookup returns CDR1 LNHDA and CDR2 SQIVND (reference sequence). Here the CDR3 DNA reads TGTGCCAGTAGTTTGACAGGGGCGAACACTGAAGCTTTCTTT. Its translation is CASSLTGANTEAFF.

This sequence joins TRBV25-1 and TRBJ1-1, with D unclear. The V gene lost 1 base and the J gene lost 3 bases, with 9 bases spanning the gap. This CDR3 comprises 14 residues. The germline V gene has CDR1 MGHDK and CDR2 SYGVNS. CDR3 nucleotides: TGTGCCAGCAGTGAATTAGCATCCCACACTGAAGCTTTCTTT. Translated, it gives CASSELASHTEAFF.

The chain links TRBV7-8 to TRBJ2-7; possibly TRBD1 or TRBD2 for D (5 bases each). The germline V gene encodes CDR1 SGHVS and CDR2 FQNEAQ. The CDR3 is made up of 13 amino acids. Between the trimmed V and J ends, which lost 5 bases and 4 bases, there was a span of 12 bases. This CDR3 is CASSLRDGYEQYF. The CDR3 DNA follows: TGTGCCAGCAGCCTACGGGACGGGTACGAGCAGTACTTC.

The V and J genes are TRBV11-2 and TRBJ2-5, with 7 positions matching TRBD2. The germline V gene encodes CDR1 SGHAT and CDR2 FQNNGV. With 1 base clipped from V and 2 bases from J, the junction kept 4 bases outside the gene matches. The CDR3 spans 15 residues. DNA of the CDR3: TGTGCCAGCAGCTTAGGAGCGGGGCCGCAAGAGACCCAGTACTTC. This codes for CASSLGAGPQETQYF.

The chain joins TRBV19 to TRBJ1-5; TRBD1 matches at 7 bases. This CDR3 is 14 amino acids long. V lost 10 bases and J lost 0; bases outside the gene matches: 6. Germline V gene sequence: CDR1 LNHDA, CDR2 SQIVND (reference sequence). The CDR3 nucleotides read TGTGCCACCGTACAGGGGAATAGCAATCAGCCCCAGCATTTT. As protein: CATVQGNSNQPQHF.

The genes are TRBV14 and TRBJ2-2; tentative D call: TRBD2 (5 bases). The CDR3 spans 15 residues. V gave up 4 bases and J gave up 8 bases, with 17 bases separating them. Germline V lookup: CDR1 SGHDN, CDR2 FVKESK. CDR3 coding DNA: TGTGCCAGCAGCCCGGGGATTCCGGGCCCTGGGGAGCTGTTTTTT. It codes for CASSPGIPGPGELFF.

This rearrangement joins TRBV6-6 to TRBJ2-3, with 12 bases identical to TRBD2. CDR3 size: 17 residues. Germline CDR1 and CDR2: MNHNY and SVGAGI (reference sequence). The trim removed 5 bases at V and 5 bases at J, leaving 11 bases unmatched. CDR3 region: CASSHPRTSGIGDTQYF. Here the CDR3 DNA reads TGTGCCAGCAGTCATCCCCGGACTAGCGGGATTGGAGATACGCAGTATTTT.

CDR3 sequence: CASSVEGASRSFEREGFNEQFF. DNA for the CDR3: TGTGCCAGCAGCGTAGAGGGTGCTTCGAGGAGCTTTGAGCGGGAGGGGTTCAATGAGCAGTTCTTC. V is TRBV9 and J is TRBJ2-1; TRBD2 matches 10 bases. V lost 0 bases and J lost 6; bases outside the gene matches: 24. Germline loops: CDR1 SGDLS, CDR2 YYNGEE. CDR3 length: 22 amino acids. Combining the CDR3 with reference TRBV9 and TRBJ2-1 gives the whole variable domain DSGVTQTPKHLITATGQRVTLRCSPRSGDLSVYWYQQSLDQGLQFLIQYYNGEERAKGNILERFSAQQFPDLHSELNLSSLELGDSALYFCASSVEGASRSFEREGFNEQFFGPGTRLTVL.